Detailed here is one T cell receptor (beta chain). The V gene end was trimmed by 8 bases and the J gene end by 5 bases; junction bases not matched to a gene: 7. This CDR3 is built from 13 residues. CDR1 LGHDT and CDR2 YNNKEL come from the germline V gene (reference sequence). The data belong to a study of blood T cell repertoires in COVID-19. In the study overall: Sources were T cells, B-cell-depleted T cells, or PBMCs; the material itself was cDNA or gDNA.

Assay: immunoSEQ multiplex PCR; the TCRdb copy retains only in-frame clones and omits some. The repertoire includes 130,000 to 150,000 clones, approximately 87% of them detected once, and approximately 6.5% sits in the top ten. Sequenced material: peripheral blood. This sequence was found in a man at least 80 years old with acute or convalescent COVID-19. The V and J genes are TRBV3-1 (or the pseudogene TRBV3-2) and TRBJ2-5, with 8 bases matching TRBD1. This chain's CDR3 is CASGIQGAETQYF. As DNA, the CDR3 is TGTGCCAGCGGGATTCAGGGGGCGGAGACCCAGTACTTC.